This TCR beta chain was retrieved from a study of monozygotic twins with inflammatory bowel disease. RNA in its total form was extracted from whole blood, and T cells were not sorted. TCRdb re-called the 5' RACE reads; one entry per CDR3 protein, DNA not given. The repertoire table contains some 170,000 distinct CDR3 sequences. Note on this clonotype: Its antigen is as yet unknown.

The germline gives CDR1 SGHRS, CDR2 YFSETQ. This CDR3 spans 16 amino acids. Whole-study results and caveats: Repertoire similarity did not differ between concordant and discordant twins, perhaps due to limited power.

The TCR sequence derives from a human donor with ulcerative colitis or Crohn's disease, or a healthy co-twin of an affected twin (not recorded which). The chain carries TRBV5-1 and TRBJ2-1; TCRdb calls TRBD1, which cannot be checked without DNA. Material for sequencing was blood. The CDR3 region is CASSVSPGQGAHEQFF.